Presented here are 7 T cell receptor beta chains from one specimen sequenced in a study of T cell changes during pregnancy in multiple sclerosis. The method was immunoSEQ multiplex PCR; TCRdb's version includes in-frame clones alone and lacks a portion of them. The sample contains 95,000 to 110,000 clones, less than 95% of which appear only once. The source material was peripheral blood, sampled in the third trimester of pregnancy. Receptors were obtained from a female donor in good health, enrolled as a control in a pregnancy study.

CDR3 nucleotide sequence: TGTGCCAGCAGTGAAGATGGAGCGGGACACACCATATATTTT. Amino acids: CASSEDGAGHTIYF. This chain links TRBV2 with TRBJ1-3; D is perhaps TRBD1 (5 bases). V was clipped by 1 base and J by 8 bases, with 12 bases between them. Per the germline V gene, CDR1 is SNHLY and CDR2 is FYNNEI. The CDR3 is 14 residues long.

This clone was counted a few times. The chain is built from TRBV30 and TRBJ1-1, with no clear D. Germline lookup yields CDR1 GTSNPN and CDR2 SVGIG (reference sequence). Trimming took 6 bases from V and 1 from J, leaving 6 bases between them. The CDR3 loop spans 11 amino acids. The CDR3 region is CACHRNTEAFF. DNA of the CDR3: TGTGCCTGTCACAGGAACACTGAAGCTTTCTTT.

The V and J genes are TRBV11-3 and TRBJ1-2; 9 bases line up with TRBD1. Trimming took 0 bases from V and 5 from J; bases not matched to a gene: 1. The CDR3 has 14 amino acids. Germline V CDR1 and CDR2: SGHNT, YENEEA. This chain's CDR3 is CASSLEGTGYGYTF. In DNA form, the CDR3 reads TGTGCCAGCAGCTTAGAGGGGACAGGGTATGGCTACACCTTC.

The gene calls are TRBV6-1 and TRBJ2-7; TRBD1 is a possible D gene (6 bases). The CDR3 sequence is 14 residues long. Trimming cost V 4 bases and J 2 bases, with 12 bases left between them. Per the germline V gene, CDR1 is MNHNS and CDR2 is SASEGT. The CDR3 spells CASSGGQGPYEQYF. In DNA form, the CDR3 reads TGTGCCAGCAGTGGGGGGCAGGGGCCCTACGAGCAGTACTTC.

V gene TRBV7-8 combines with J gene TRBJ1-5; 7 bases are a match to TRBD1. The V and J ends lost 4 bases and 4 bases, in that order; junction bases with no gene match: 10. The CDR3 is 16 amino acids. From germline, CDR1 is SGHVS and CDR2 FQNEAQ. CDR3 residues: CASSSPAEGANQPQHF. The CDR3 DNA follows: TGTGCCAGCAGCTCTCCGGCTGAGGGGGCAAATCAGCCCCAGCATTTT.

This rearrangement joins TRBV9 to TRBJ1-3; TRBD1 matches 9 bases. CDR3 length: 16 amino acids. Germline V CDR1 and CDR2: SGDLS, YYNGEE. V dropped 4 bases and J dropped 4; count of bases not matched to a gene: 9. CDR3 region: CASSPSRTGVGNTIYF. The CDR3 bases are TGTGCCAGCAGCCCTTCACGGACAGGGGTCGGAAACACCATATATTTT. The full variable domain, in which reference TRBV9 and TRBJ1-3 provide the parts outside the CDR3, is DSGVTQTPKHLITATGQRVTLRCSPRSGDLSVYWYQQSLDQGLQFLIQYYNGEERAKGNILERFSAQQFPDLHSELNLSSLELGDSALYFCASSPSRTGVGNTIYFGEGSWLTVV.

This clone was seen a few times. The CDR3 is CAWSYTGSPAFF. CDR3 coding DNA: TGTGCCTGGAGTTATACAGGGTCCCCAGCTTTCTTT. The chain recombines TRBV30 with TRBJ1-1; TRBD1 is a possible D gene (6 bases). Trimming took off 2 bases at V and 10 bases at J, with 14 bases between the two ends. Germline assignment: CDR1 GTSNPN and CDR2 SVGIG (reference sequence). The CDR3 is 12 amino acids. Supplemented by reference TRBV30 and TRBJ1-1, the full variable domain reads SQTIHQWPATLVQPVGSPLSLECTVEGTSNPNLYWYRQAAGRGLQLLFYSVGIGQISSEVPQNLSASRPQDRQFILSSKKLLLSDSGFYLCAWSYTGSPAFFGQGTRLTVV.